This T cell receptor beta chain emerged from a study of cytomegalovirus exposure and HLA in healthy donors. Study context: Inside one of the first data releases sat 80 million to 95 million unique TCRs taken from HLA-typed donors. Study-level results: For cytomegalovirus status, the classifier reportedly gave diagnoses with high specificity and sensitivity. Through in vitro validation, a few CMV-associated chains were shown to be specific for CMV antigens.

The PCR had 60 Vbeta and 13 Jbeta primers. Data came from immunoSEQ multiplex PCR; TCRdb stores just in-frame clones and leaves some out. The sample has more than 95,000 clones, approximately 73% seen once. This clone was seen a few times. Its antigen is as yet unknown. Germline values: CDR1 KGHSH, CDR2 LQKENI. The CDR3 has 14 amino acids. V dropped 3 bases and J dropped 8; count of bases not matched to a gene: 6. The V call is TRBV18, the J call TRBJ2-1; 8 bases line up with TRBD2. The receptor was derived from a man between 60 and 75 years old in good health and CMV-seropositive. The sample was PBMCs. Here the CDR3 DNA reads TGTGCCAGCTCACCGGGACTAGTAGGCGATGAGCAGTTCTTC. Translation gives CASSPGLVGDEQFF.